The 6 T cell receptor beta chains in this list originate from one sample, sequenced in a study of shared clonotypes between healthy human individuals. Naive CD8 cells lacked CD45RO, underwent positive selection for CCR7 and left out terminally differentiated effector memory CD45RA+ cells. Here immunoSEQ multiplex PCR was the method, and the copy in TCRdb shows in-frame clones only, minus some. This table has 650,000 to 800,000 clones, approximately 90% appearing once. Material for sequencing was naive CD8+ T cells sorted from blood. These receptors were taken from a man under 40 in good health.

J is TRBJ2-1 and V is TRBV7-3, with 11 bases fitting TRBD1. CDR3 length equals 15 residues. With V trimmed by 2 bases and J by 7 bases, 4 bases remained unmatched. Germline lookup yields CDR1 SGHTA and CDR2 FQGTGA. The CDR3 loop is CASSLLGQGGNEQFF. The CDR3 nucleotides read TGTGCCAGCAGCTTATTGGGACAGGGGGGTAATGAGCAGTTCTTC.

The V call is TRBV29-1, the J call TRBJ2-3; 11 bases line up with TRBD2. Looked up from germline, CDR1 is SQVTM and CDR2 is ANQGSEA. J gave up 1 base and V 1 base, and 7 bases lay outside the gene matches. The CDR3 has 17 residues. CDR3 in amino acids: CSVEALAGGGGTDTQYF. The CDR3 DNA reads as TGCAGCGTTGAAGCGCTAGCGGGAGGAGGAGGCACAGATACGCAGTATTTT.

V gene TRBV28 combines with J gene TRBJ1-3; 8 bases are a match to TRBD1. After removal of 4 bases from V and 0 bases from J, the junction contained 2 bases not matched to a gene. The CDR3 runs 15 residues. The V gene's germline CDR1 is MDHEN and CDR2 SYDVKM. CDR3 bases: TGTGCCAGCAGTTGGGACAGGAACTCTGGAAACACCATATATTTT. It is translated as CASSWDRNSGNTIYF.

The chain joins TRBV5-5 to TRBJ2-7, with 7 bases lining up with TRBD1. Trimming took 0 bases from V and 3 from J; bases not matched to a gene: 3. This CDR3 has 14 residues. Germline V gene sequence: CDR1 SGHKS, CDR2 YYEKEE (reference sequence). The CDR3: CASSLGDSHYEQYF. CDR3 nucleotide sequence: TGTGCCAGCAGCTTGGGGGACAGCCACTACGAGCAGTACTTC.

The V call is TRBV11-2, the J call TRBJ2-7; D may be TRBD2 (5 bases). Looked up from germline, CDR1 is SGHAT and CDR2 is FQNNGV. The V and J ends lost 1 base and 7 bases respectively, with 14 bases between them. The CDR3 consists of 14 residues. The CDR3 spells CASSLVVPSGEQYF. The DNA of the CDR3 is TGTGCCAGCAGCTTAGTTGTCCCCTCGGGGGAGCAGTACTTC.

The rearrangement uses TRBV29-1 and TRBJ2-1, with 8 bases lining up with TRBD2. CDR3 length equals 10 residues. V shed 7 bases and J 10 bases; nucleotides not matched to a gene: 3. Germline CDR1 reads SQVTM; CDR2 reads ANQGSEA. The CDR3 loop is CSAGGGEQFF. CDR3 sequence (DNA): TGCAGCGCCGGGGGGGGCGAGCAGTTCTTC.